The clone carrying this T cell receptor (beta chain) has ten or more counts. The antigen is not known. The data were taken from a study of early T cells in non-severe SARS-CoV-2 infection. Turning to the study itself: Unpaired chains resulted from sequencing bulk RNA of unsorted whole blood.

Trimming at V came to 5 bases and at J to 10 bases, leaving 13 bases not matched to a gene. This CDR3 comprises 16 residues. Study results and limitations: In VDJdb matching, anti-spike CD8 responses were favored while private and CD4 specificities went missing.

The protocol attached unique molecular identifiers to individual cDNA molecules. TCRdb processed the 5' RACE reads anew with MiXCR; each CDR3 protein has one entry. The top ten hold about 4.5% of the sample, which has tens of thousands of distinct CDR3 sequences, 9% to 15% seen once. The chain has TRBV12-3 or TRBV12-4 and TRBJ2-4; 11 bases align to TRBD1. This sequence originates from an adult who was a healthcare worker with PCR-confirmed SARS-CoV-2 infection or an uninfected control (not recorded which). What was sequenced was whole blood. The CDR3 nucleotides read TGTGCCAGCAGTAAGACTCCGGGACAGGGGGAGAGAATTCAGTACTTC. The encoded protein is CASSKTPGQGERIQYF.